This TCR beta chain was sequenced for a study of T cell repertoires in cytomegalovirus infection. Across the study: In public TCR beta signatures, there were indications of both CMV infection and matching HLA type.

Points on this clonotype: No antigen is known for it.

The study's findings and limits: Summed frequency of shared TCR beta families picked out CMV carriers who also had the relevant HLA.

Each CDR3 protein is one row after TCRdb ran MiXCR on the reads. Here the sample spans some 700,000 distinct CDR3 sequences, about 33% being singletons. V was clipped by 6 bases and J by 0 bases, with 11 bases between them. The CDR3 runs to 14 residues. The germline V gene encodes CDR1 MRHNA and CDR2 SNTAGT. This clonotype was obtained from a human donor in good health (CMV status not recorded). Some clones in this sample may be carry-over from other donors' samples. The input for sequencing was cultured PBMCs, taken from culture after CMV antigen stimulation. V usage is TRBV6-4 and J usage is TRBJ1-1, with a tentative D call TRBD1 (5 bases). The CDR3 nucleotides are TGTGCCAGCAGAGCAGGGTCGGTGAACACTGAAGCTTTCTTT. This gives the protein CASRAGSVNTEAFF.